This TCR beta chain emerged from a study of blood T cell repertoires in COVID-19. Whole-study context: Samples of COVID-19 (acute and convalescent) were obtained from the United States, Italy and Spain.

In the study's own analysis: Reference gene primer amplification in the assay estimated nucleated cell counts. The assay was immunoSEQ multiplex PCR, and TCRdb's table has in-frame clones only and misses some. Clone size and the V and J calls come from that table; the DNA yielded D and trimming. The sample has 59,000 or so clones; approximately 82% are singletons. V was pared by 4 bases and J by 5 bases, with 22 bases between. The CDR3 consists of 17 residues. Germline lookup yields CDR1 SGDLS and CDR2 YYNGEE. The clonotype comes from a human donor in a cohort sampled during active COVID-19. The chain combines TRBV9 with TRBJ2-1; D might be TRBD2 (6 bases). The material sequenced was peripheral blood. CDR3 DNA sequence: TGTGCCAGCAGCCCCCGGGGGAGGTGGGTAGAGGACAATGAGCAGTTCTTC. This sequence encodes CASSPRGRWVEDNEQFF.